Presented here are 11 T cell receptor beta chains from one specimen sequenced in a study of T cell responses to AZD1222 COVID-19 vaccine. Clones were read by immunoSEQ multiplex PCR, and TCRdb kept only the in-frame ones, dropping some. This table has around 100,000 clones, around 86% appearing once. Sequenced here: peripheral blood, sampled 28 days after the second dose of the MenACWY control vaccine. These receptors were collected from an adult who received the MenACWY meningococcal vaccine as a control.

The count of this clone is one. The chain has TRBV12-3 or TRBV12-4 and TRBJ2-7; possible D gene TRBD1, 6 bases. The CDR3 sequence is 13 residues long. V gave up 1 base and J gave up 2 bases, with 6 bases separating them. The CDR3 coding sequence is TGTGCCAGCAGTTTAGACAGGGCCTACGAGCAGTACTTC. Amino acids: CASSLDRAYEQYF.

This clone appeared a few times. The chain has TRBV19 and TRBJ1-1, with 9 bases identical to TRBD1. The CDR3 length is 13 residues. Germline trimming cut 7 bases from V and 5 bases from J; bases unmatched to any gene: 5. Germline CDR1 reads LNHDA; CDR2 reads SQIVND (reference sequence). The CDR3 loop reads CASTRTGETEAFF. CDR3 DNA sequence: TGTGCCAGTACCCGGACAGGGGAAACTGAAGCTTTCTTT.

In nucleotides, the CDR3 is TGTGCCAGCAGCTTGGACACCTATAATTCACCCCTCCACTTT. Translated: CASSLDTYNSPLHF. This chain connects TRBV5-5 to TRBJ1-6; D not certain. V lost 0 bases and J 2 bases, leaving 3 bases between the germline ends. Germline-derived CDR1 and CDR2 are SGHKS and YYEKEE (reference sequence). The length of the CDR3 is 14 residues.

The chain couples TRBV24-1 to TRBJ2-3, with a weak D call TRBD2 (5 bases). Trimming took off 4 bases at V and 2 bases at J, with 24 bases between the two ends. This CDR3 has 19 amino acids. Germline lookup yields CDR1 KGHDR and CDR2 SFDVKD. The CDR3 region is CATSDPGGTRAEPTDTQYF. Here the CDR3 DNA reads TGTGCCACCAGTGACCCCGGCGGTACTAGAGCGGAGCCCACAGATACGCAGTATTTT.

The chain couples TRBV7-7 to TRBJ1-2; D not resolved. The CDR3 covers 17 residues. Germline CDR1 and CDR2: SSHAT and FNYEAQ (reference sequence). Trimming cost V 3 bases and J 4 bases, with 21 bases left between them. The CDR3 protein is CASSLPWCDADLYGYTF. The CDR3 nucleotides read TGTGCCAGCAGCTTGCCATGGTGTGACGCCGACCTCTATGGCTACACCTTC.

The chain employs TRBV15 and TRBJ1-2, with D possibly TRBD1 on 5 matching bases. The CDR3 totals 12 residues. Trimming left V 1 base short and J 14 bases short, with 14 bases between. Looked up from germline, CDR1 is LNHNV and CDR2 is YYDKDF (reference sequence). DNA for the CDR3: TGTGCCACCAGCAGAGCGTCGCGGGACGCGACCTTC. Residues: CATSRASRDATF.

The DNA for the CDR3 is TGTGCCAGCAGTTACTCAGGAGACTATGGCTACACCTTC. As protein: CASSYSGDYGYTF. The chain employs TRBV6-5 and TRBJ1-2; D remains unclear. The CDR3 covers 13 residues. V was pared by 0 bases and J by 3 bases, with 5 bases between. Germline V CDR1 and CDR2: MNHEY, SVGAGI.

The rearrangement links TRBV30 to TRBJ1-1; 8 nucleotides align to TRBD1. Germline V gene lookup returns CDR1 GTSNPN and CDR2 SVGIG (reference sequence). This CDR3 spans 12 amino acids. Trimming removed 5 bases from V and 4 bases from J; junction bases left unmatched: 3. CDR3 in amino acids: CAWDTGGTEAFF. Written as DNA, the CDR3 is TGTGCCTGGGACACAGGGGGCACTGAAGCTTTCTTT.

The chain has TRBV19 and TRBJ2-7, with D perhaps given as TRBD1 or TRBD2 (6 bases each). CDR3 length: 16 residues. The germline V and J ends were trimmed by 6 bases and 0 bases, with 18 bases remaining between them. Germline values: CDR1 LNHDA, CDR2 SQIVND (reference sequence). The CDR3 protein is CASSLGGRVSSYEQYF. The CDR3 nucleotides are TGTGCCAGTAGCCTCGGGGGCAGGGTGAGCTCCTACGAGCAGTACTTC. Full variable domain (outside the CDR3, taken from reference TRBV19 and TRBJ2-7): DGGITQSPKYLFRKEGQNVTLSCEQNLNHDAMYWYRQDPGQGLRLIYYSQIVNDFQKGDIAEGYSVSREKKESFPLTVTSAQKNPTAFYLCASSLGGRVSSYEQYFGPGTRLTVT.

This chain connects TRBV5-6 to TRBJ1-4; TRBD1 agrees at 9 bases. V lost 3 bases and J lost 8; bases outside the gene matches: 8. The CDR3 is made up of 15 amino acids. Germline V CDR1 and CDR2: SGHDT, YYEEEE. CDR3 nucleotides: TGTGCCAGCAGCTCGAGGACAGGGGCGGAGGAAAAACTGTTTTTT. Residues: CASSSRTGAEEKLFF.

The chain employs TRBV24-1 and TRBJ1-2; TRBD1 matches at 7 bases. The CDR3 loop spans 15 amino acids. The V gene's germline CDR1 is KGHDR and CDR2 SFDVKD. The V segment lost 3 bases and the J segment 6 bases; nucleotides outside the gene matches: 9. The CDR3 nucleotides read TGTGCCACCAGTGATACCCGGGACAGAACTCATGGCTACACCTTC. It codes for CATSDTRDRTHGYTF.